This T cell receptor (beta chain) stems from a study of cytomegalovirus exposure and HLA in healthy donors. Across the whole study: In terms of ancestry, the Caucasian-associated cluster contained around 79% of the approximately 400 genotyped donors. Overall study results and limits: Sequencing depth across donors, presence/absence analyses assumed, was roughly uniform. In an earlier analysis, in approximately 630 donors, most V segments appeared productive either ~90% or ~30% of the time.

CDR1 is SGHDT and CDR2 is YYEEEE in the germline V gene. V lost 4 bases, J lost 4 bases, and 6 bases stayed unmatched. The CDR3 loop spans 15 amino acids. On this clone: The antigen is undetermined.

Use of 60 Vbeta and 13 Jbeta primers characterized the PCR. Libraries were prepared by immunoSEQ multiplex PCR; TCRdb keeps only in-frame clonotypes and omits some of them. The ten top clones account for 2.7%, within a sample of more than 110,000 clones. The TCR originated in a man between 40 and 49 years old in good health and CMV-seronegative. Specimen: PBMCs. The J gene is TRBJ2-7, the V gene TRBV5-6; 12 bases map to TRBD1. The CDR3 nucleotides read TGTGCCAGCAGCCGCCGGGACAGGGGGCTTTACGAGCAGTACTTC. It codes for CASSRRDRGLYEQYF.